The 10 T cell receptor beta chains below come from one sample, sequenced in a study of cytomegalovirus exposure and HLA in healthy donors. The PCR was carried out with 60 Vbeta primers and 13 Jbeta primers. The table came from immunoSEQ multiplex PCR; TCRdb's copy has only in-frame clones and leaves some out. This sample has about 210,000 clones, with almost 80% found just once. Sequencing used PBMCs. Receptor source: a male donor in good health and CMV-seronegative.

CDR3 loop: CASSYRTVAYEQYF. The CDR3 DNA reads TGTGCCAGCAGCTACCGAACGGTCGCCTACGAGCAGTACTTC. V is TRBV7-9 and J is TRBJ2-7; D unresolved. Trimming took 4 bases from V and 2 from J, leaving 12 bases between them. The CDR3 runs 14 residues. The V gene's germline CDR1 is SEHNR and CDR2 FQNEAQ (reference sequence).

V is TRBV7-6 and J is TRBJ1-1; no clear D. V was cut by 4 bases and J by 0 bases, with 9 bases left in between. This CDR3 has 14 residues. The germline CDR1 and CDR2 sequences are SGHVS and FNYEAQ. CDR3 amino acids: CASSYGILNTEAFF. DNA for the CDR3: TGTGCCAGCAGCTACGGGATATTGAACACTGAAGCTTTCTTT.

This sequence joins TRBV19 and TRBJ2-6, with no clear D. V was cut by 4 bases and J by 3 bases, with 4 bases left in between. CDR3 length equals 13 residues. Germline CDR1 and CDR2: LNHDA and SQIVND (reference sequence). The CDR3 DNA is TGTGCCAGTAGTAATCTTGGGGCCAACGTCCTGACTTTC. This sequence encodes CASSNLGANVLTF. The complete variable domain, with remaining parts taken from reference TRBV19 and TRBJ2-6, reads DGGITQSPKYLFRKEGQNVTLSCEQNLNHDAMYWYRQDPGQGLRLIYYSQIVNDFQKGDIAEGYSVSREKKESFPLTVTSAQKNPTAFYLCASSNLGANVLTFGAGSRLTVL.

The V call is TRBV18, the J call TRBJ2-2, with D possibly TRBD2 on 6 matching bases. This CDR3 region has 15 residues. V was clipped by 0 bases and J by 6 bases, with 11 bases between them. Germline values: CDR1 KGHSH, CDR2 LQKENI. The CDR3 DNA is TGTGCCAGCTCACCACCGGAAAGGGAGGCCGGGGAGCTGTTTTTT. Protein sequence: CASSPPEREAGELFF.

The rearrangement links TRBV18 to TRBJ2-7; 9 bases are a match to TRBD1. Germline V gene sequence: CDR1 KGHSH, CDR2 LQKENI. V was pared by 0 bases and J by 0 bases, with 6 bases of the junction left unmatched. The CDR3 covers 17 residues. The CDR3 is CASSPPTGGVSSYEQYF. The CDR3 DNA is TGTGCCAGCTCACCACCGACAGGGGGTGTTAGCTCCTACGAGCAGTACTTC.

The chain is built from TRBV5-1 and TRBJ2-2; TRBD2 aligns across 13 bases. The germline CDR1 and CDR2 sequences are SGHRS and YFSETQ. The CDR3 loop spans 18 amino acids. The junction had 6 bases not matched to a gene; V was cut back by 4 bases and J by 0 bases. The CDR3 region is CASSLMTSGGPNTGELFF. CDR3 nucleotide sequence: TGCGCCAGCAGCCTCATGACTAGCGGGGGGCCGAACACCGGGGAGCTGTTTTTT. The full variable domain, with the rest looked up from reference TRBV5-1 and TRBJ2-2, is KAGVTQTPRYLIKTRGQQVTLSCSPISGHRSVSWYQQTPGQGLQFLFEYFSETQRNKGNFPGRFSGRQFSNSRSEMNVSTLELGDSALYLCASSLMTSGGPNTGELFFGEGSRLTVL.

This clone was found a few times. This chain joins TRBV18 and TRBJ1-6, with unresolved D. Trimming cost V 3 bases and J 4 bases, with 4 bases left between them. Germline V gene lookup returns CDR1 KGHSH and CDR2 LQKENI. This CDR3 has 13 residues. CDR3: CASSPGYNSPLHF. Written as DNA, the CDR3 is TGTGCCAGCTCACCCGGGTATAATTCACCCCTCCACTTT.

J is TRBJ2-7 and V is TRBV5-4; 10 bases are shared with TRBD1. Germline V gene lookup returns CDR1 SGHNT and CDR2 YYREEE (reference sequence). This CDR3 contains 17 residues. V trimming: 0 bases; J trimming: 1 base; junction bases outside the gene matches: 7. CDR3 nucleotide sequence: TGTGCCAGCAGCTTGGGGCCCCCGGGACAGGGGTCCTACGAGCAGTACTTC. Translating it yields CASSLGPPGQGSYEQYF.

The rearrangement uses TRBV28 and TRBJ2-7; D uncertain. The CDR3 is 14 residues long. Germline V CDR1 and CDR2: MDHEN, SYDVKM. V was trimmed by 2 bases and J by 0 bases, leaving 8 bases between them. CDR3 loop: CASSLMVSSYEQYF. DNA for the CDR3: TGTGCCAGCAGTTTAATGGTTAGCTCCTACGAGCAGTACTTC.

The genes are TRBV7-2 and TRBJ2-7; 11 nucleotides line up with TRBD2. This CDR3 region has 15 residues. V shed 6 bases and J 6 bases; nucleotides not matched to a gene: 10. In germline, CDR1 is SGHTA, CDR2 FQGNSA. CDR3 sequence (DNA): TGTGCCAGCAGAGAAGGACTAGCGGGCCTTCTCGAGCAGTACTTC. It is translated as CASREGLAGLLEQYF.